The 30 T cell receptor beta chains in this list originate from one sample, sequenced in a study of T cell changes during pregnancy in multiple sclerosis. Clones were sequenced by immunoSEQ multiplex PCR, and TCRdb holds only the in-frame ones, with some missing. Of some 70,000 clones in the sample, around 92% were seen once. The sample in question was CD8+ T cells from peripheral blood mononuclear cells, obtained in the third trimester of pregnancy. These receptors were obtained from a female donor in good health, enrolled as a control in a pregnancy study.

The chain has TRBV4-3 and TRBJ1-4; 7 bases match TRBD1. This CDR3 spans 15 amino acids. The V and J ends lost 2 bases and 7 bases, in that order; junction bases with no gene match: 7. CDR1 and CDR2 from the germline V gene are LGHNA and YSLEER. CDR3: CASSQTWTGAEKLFF. CDR3 coding DNA: TGCGCCAGCAGCCAAACTTGGACAGGCGCTGAAAAACTGTTTTTT.

The genes are TRBV27 and TRBJ2-7; D is perhaps TRBD1 (5 bases). Deletions cut 4 bases from V and 3 bases from J, with 19 bases between. Germline loops: CDR1 MNHEY, CDR2 SMNVEV (reference sequence). This CDR3 is built from 16 residues. CDR3 sequence reads: CASSSPPDSFDYEQYF. The CDR3 DNA reads TGTGCCAGCAGTTCTCCACCCGACAGTTTCGACTACGAGCAGTACTTC.

The chain links TRBV30 to TRBJ1-1, with 11 positions matching TRBD1. CDR3 length equals 17 residues. The J segment lost 7 bases and the V segment lost 5 bases, leaving 18 bases of the junction unmatched. CDR1 is GTSNPN, CDR2 SVGIG, per germline (reference sequence). The CDR3 region has the DNA TGTGCCTGGGGGGGTCCTGCGGGGACAGGGGGTGCGTATGAAGCTTTCTTT. Its translation is CAWGGPAGTGGAYEAFF.

V gene TRBV5-1 combines with J gene TRBJ1-5, with D tentatively TRBD1 (6 bases). V lost 0 bases to trimming and J lost 2 bases, with 9 bases between them. Germline V lookup: CDR1 SGHRS, CDR2 YFSETQ. The CDR3 totals 15 residues. The CDR3 loop reads CASSLGGQGNQPQHF. The CDR3 DNA sequence: TGCGCCAGCAGCTTGGGGGGGCAGGGCAATCAGCCCCAGCATTTT.

The chain has TRBV6-5 and TRBJ1-2, with 12 bases matching TRBD1. After removal of 6 bases from V and 6 bases from J, the junction contained 8 bases not matched to a gene. CDR3 size: 15 residues. The germline CDR1 and CDR2 sequences are MNHEY and SVGAGI. DNA for the CDR3: TGTGCCAGCAGGGCCGGGACAGGGGGCTCCCATGGCTACACCTTC. Its protein product is CASRAGTGGSHGYTF.

The chain couples TRBV7-2 to TRBJ2-7, with 7 bases fitting TRBD1. This CDR3 spans 14 amino acids. Looked up from germline, CDR1 is SGHTA and CDR2 is FQGNSA. Trimming took 5 bases from V and 3 from J; bases not matched to a gene: 7. DNA for the CDR3: TGTGCCAGCAGCGAAATAGGGGGCGTCTACGAGCAGTACTTC. As protein: CASSEIGGVYEQYF.

The CDR3 spells CASRGVNTEAFF. CDR3 in DNA: TGTGCCAGCAGGGGAGTGAACACTGAAGCTTTCTTT. The rearrangement uses TRBV9 and TRBJ1-1; D uncertain. CDR3 length: 12 residues. V gave up 5 bases and J gave up 0 bases, with 5 bases separating them. Germline-derived CDR1 and CDR2 are SGDLS and YYNGEE.

This chain joins TRBV5-4 and TRBJ1-2; 7 nucleotides align to TRBD1. Germline CDR1 reads SGHNT; CDR2 reads YYREEE (reference sequence). V lost 0 bases and J lost 0; bases outside the gene matches: 2. The CDR3 runs to 15 residues. This CDR3 reads CASSLDRGTNYGYTF. The CDR3 DNA follows: TGTGCCAGCAGCTTGGACAGGGGTACTAACTATGGCTACACCTTC.

CDR3 sequence reads: CASTLDSGPNIQYF. The DNA for the CDR3 is TGTGCCAGCACTTTAGATAGCGGGCCCAACATTCAGTACTTC. The chain has TRBV2 and TRBJ2-4; 7 nucleotides line up with TRBD2. There are 14 residues in the CDR3. V lost 7 bases and J lost 7; bases outside the gene matches: 10. Per germline, CDR1 SNHLY and CDR2 FYNNEI.

This clone was counted once. The chain couples TRBV7-8 to TRBJ1-5; the match to TRBD1 covers 7 bases. The germline V gene has CDR1 SGHVS and CDR2 FQNEAQ. CDR3 length equals 15 residues. V lost 3 bases, J lost 3 bases, and 5 bases stayed unmatched. The CDR3 DNA is TGTGCCAGCAGCTTCGACAGGGTAAACAATCAGCCCCAGCATTTT. Residues: CASSFDRVNNQPQHF. The full variable domain, its missing parts supplied by reference TRBV7-8 and TRBJ1-5, is GAGVSQSPRYKVAKRGQDVALRCDPISGHVSLFWYQQALGQGPEFLTYFQNEAQLDKSGLPSDRFFAERPEGSVSTLKIQRTQQEDSAVYLCASSFDRVNNQPQHFGDGTRLSIL.

This chain joins TRBV7-6 and TRBJ2-5; TRBD1 is a possible D gene (6 bases). With 3 bases removed from V and 1 base from J, the gap between germline ends came to 12 bases. CDR3 size: 15 residues. The germline V gene has CDR1 SGHVS and CDR2 FNYEAQ. The CDR3 DNA reads TGTGCCAGCAGCTTTTTCCCGGACAGCCAAGAGACCCAGTACTTC. It specifies CASSFFPDSQETQYF.

This chain connects TRBV5-1 to TRBJ1-1, with 7 bases fitting TRBD1. V lost 3 bases, J lost 3 bases, and 11 bases stayed unmatched. The CDR3 sequence is 16 residues long. Germline CDR1 and CDR2: SGHRS and YFSETQ. CDR3 protein: CASSWTVDRADTEAFF. The CDR3 region has the DNA TGCGCCAGCAGCTGGACCGTCGACAGGGCAGACACTGAAGCTTTCTTT.

This chain uses TRBV5-4 with TRBJ1-2, with D perhaps matching TRBD1 (6 bases). This CDR3 has 14 amino acids. Germline CDR1 SGHNT, CDR2 YYREEE (reference sequence). V lost 0 bases and J 4 bases, leaving 10 bases between the germline ends. Written as DNA, the CDR3 is TGTGCCAGCAGCTTGGCGGGGGGCACCTATGGCTACACCTTC. Its translation: CASSLAGGTYGYTF.

The chain carries TRBV5-1 and TRBJ2-5; D is unresolved. The CDR3 consists of 13 residues. Germline CDR1 and CDR2: SGHRS and YFSETQ. Trimming shortened V by 3 bases and J by 7 bases, and 13 bases separated the two germline ends. For the CDR3, the DNA is TGCGCCAGCAGCTCCCCTAGTTTAGCGACCCAGTACTTC. It translates to CASSSPSLATQYF. Supplemented by reference TRBV5-1 and TRBJ2-5, the full variable domain reads KAGVTQTPRYLIKTRGQQVTLSCSPISGHRSVSWYQQTPGQGLQFLFEYFSETQRNKGNFPGRFSGRQFSNSRSEMNVSTLELGDSALYLCASSSPSLATQYFGPGTRLLVL.

The genes are TRBV28 and TRBJ2-7; D perhaps matches TRBD1 (6 bases). The CDR3 totals 14 residues. V lost 4 bases, J lost 6 bases, and 16 bases lay in between. Germline V gene sequence: CDR1 MDHEN, CDR2 SYDVKM. The CDR3 DNA follows: TGTGCCAGCAGTTCCCTCCGCAGGGGCGGCGAGCAGTACTTC. It specifies CASSSLRRGGEQYF.

This chain links TRBV4-1 with TRBJ2-7; 7 bases fit TRBD1. Trimming took 6 bases from V and 2 from J; bases not matched to a gene: 10. The CDR3 length is 15 residues. The germline CDR1 and CDR2 sequences are MGHRA and YSYEKL. CDR3 sequence reads: CASSPTTDRAYEQYF. The CDR3 region has the DNA TGCGCCAGCAGTCCAACGACTGACAGGGCCTACGAGCAGTACTTC.

The chain employs TRBV14 and TRBJ2-7, with 9 bases that match TRBD1. Germline V CDR1 and CDR2: SGHDN, FVKESK. The ends lost 6 bases at V and 2 bases at J; junction bases unmatched: 8. The CDR3 length is 15 residues. DNA for the CDR3: TGTGCCAGCAGTCCAGGGACAGGGTGGGCCTACGAGCAGTACTTC. Its protein product is CASSPGTGWAYEQYF.

The rearrangement links TRBV4-1 to TRBJ1-1; D is undetermined. CDR3 size: 16 residues. V was trimmed by 5 bases and J by 5 bases, leaving 21 bases between them. Germline CDR1 and CDR2: MGHRA and YSYEKL. This CDR3 reads CASSSPRESAGTEAFF. In nucleotides, the CDR3 is TGCGCCAGCAGCTCTCCGCGGGAGTCTGCGGGAACTGAAGCTTTCTTT.

This chain joins TRBV6-6 and TRBJ2-7; weak D call: TRBD1 (7 bases). Germline CDR1 is MNHNY and CDR2 is SVGAGI (reference sequence). The CDR3 totals 15 residues. Trimming took 5 bases from V and 1 from J, leaving 15 bases between them. As DNA, the CDR3 is TGTGCCAGCAGTCCCTGGAGGGGGCAATCCTACGAGCAGTACTTC. It specifies CASSPWRGQSYEQYF.

The genes are TRBV11-3 and TRBJ2-1, with TRBD2 identical over 12 bases. V dropped 5 bases and J dropped 4; count of bases not matched to a gene: 12. This CDR3 spans 18 amino acids. Germline V lookup: CDR1 SGHNT, CDR2 YENEEA. CDR3 protein: CASSPFASGGAGYNEQFF. In DNA form, the CDR3 reads TGTGCCAGCAGCCCCTTTGCTAGCGGGGGGGCCGGGTACAATGAGCAGTTCTTC.

The V gene is TRBV19, the J gene TRBJ1-2, with 8 bases identical to TRBD1. Germline-derived CDR1 and CDR2 are LNHDA and SQIVND (reference sequence). The CDR3 covers 15 residues. V lost 2 bases and J lost 6; bases outside the gene matches: 8. CDR3 coding DNA: TGTGCCAGTAGTATACCCGACAGGGGATCGCATGGCTACACCTTC. This codes for CASSIPDRGSHGYTF.

The V gene is TRBV4-3, the J gene TRBJ1-2; D uncertain. Trimming pared 0 bases from V and 4 bases from J, leaving 21 bases between. This CDR3 comprises 18 residues. The V gene's germline CDR1 is LGHNA and CDR2 YSLEER. The CDR3 DNA is TGCGCCAGCAGCCAAGATCTCAGAGCGGCAGGACCACCCTATGGCTACACCTTC. The encoded protein is CASSQDLRAAGPPYGYTF.

The chain carries TRBV9 and TRBJ2-3, with 9 positions matching TRBD2. Germline V gives CDR1 SGDLS, CDR2 YYNGEE. Losses at the gene ends were 0 bases for V and 1 base for J; bases not matched to a gene: 3. CDR3 length: 16 amino acids. The CDR3 sequence: CASSVDGGRGTDTQYF. As DNA, the CDR3 is TGTGCCAGCAGCGTAGATGGCGGGAGGGGCACAGATACGCAGTATTTT.

The V gene is TRBV29-1, the J gene TRBJ1-1; 7 bases are a match to TRBD1. Trimming cost V 0 bases and J 6 bases; bases outside gene matches: 4. Per germline, CDR1 SQVTM and CDR2 ANQGSEA. This CDR3 is built from 13 residues. Here the CDR3 DNA reads TGCAGCGTTGAAGAACATACAGGGGCTGAAGCTTTCTTT. It translates to CSVEEHTGAEAFF.

V gene TRBV7-9 combines with J gene TRBJ2-7, with D unresolved. Trimming removed 4 bases at V and 6 bases at J, with 16 bases between. The CDR3 runs 14 residues. Germline assignment: CDR1 SEHNR and CDR2 FQNEAQ (reference sequence). Here the CDR3 reads CASSSATVRGEQYF. Here the CDR3 DNA reads TGTGCCAGCAGCTCAGCCACGGTGAGAGGCGAGCAGTACTTC.

The CDR3 reads CASSSPPKGVSPLHF. DNA for the CDR3: TGTGCCAGCAGCTCACCCCCGAAGGGGGTTTCACCCCTCCACTTT. The V and J genes are TRBV7-2 and TRBJ1-6, with D maybe TRBD1 (6 bases). The V gene lost 4 bases and the J gene lost 9 bases, with 16 bases spanning the gap. CDR3 length: 15 residues. Per the germline V gene, CDR1 is SGHTA and CDR2 is FQGNSA.

The chain uses TRBV5-5 and TRBJ1-5; D remains unclear. The CDR3 loop spans 16 amino acids. The V gene lost 0 bases and the J gene lost 4 bases, with 14 bases spanning the gap. Looked up from germline, CDR1 is SGHKS and CDR2 is YYEKEE (reference sequence). CDR3 residues: CASSLDARLPNQPQHF. In DNA, the CDR3 is TGTGCCAGCAGCTTGGATGCCCGACTCCCTAATCAGCCCCAGCATTTT.

J is TRBJ2-2 and V is TRBV5-1; 12 nucleotides agree with TRBD2. Per the germline V gene, CDR1 is SGHRS and CDR2 is YFSETQ. This CDR3 is built from 16 residues. J lost 4 bases, V lost 3 bases, and 4 bases had no gene match. The CDR3 DNA reads as TGCGCCAGCAGCTCAACTAGCGGGGGGTCCACCGGGGAGCTGTTTTTT. This sequence encodes CASSSTSGGSTGELFF. Using reference TRBV5-1 and TRBJ2-2 for the parts outside the CDR3, the full variable domain is KAGVTQTPRYLIKTRGQQVTLSCSPISGHRSVSWYQQTPGQGLQFLFEYFSETQRNKGNFPGRFSGRQFSNSRSEMNVSTLELGDSALYLCASSSTSGGSTGELFFGEGSRLTVL.

CDR3 bases: TGTGCCAGCAGCTTAGCCGGGGGGGGGTCTGAAGCTTTCTTT. Protein product: CASSLAGGGSEAFF. The rearrangement links TRBV7-3 to TRBJ1-1, with D possibly being TRBD1 (5 bases). CDR1 and CDR2 (germline): SGHTA, FQGTGA. V was clipped by 2 bases and J by 6 bases, with 13 bases between them. The CDR3 totals 14 residues. Full variable domain (missing parts from reference TRBV7-3 and TRBJ1-1): GAGVSQTPSNKVTEKGKYVELRCDPISGHTALYWYRQSLGQGPEFLIYFQGTGAADDSGLPNDRFFAVRPEGSVSTLKIQRTERGDSAVYLCASSLAGGGSEAFFGQGTRLTVV.

The chain is built from TRBV2 and TRBJ2-1, with D possibly TRBD1 on 5 matching bases. Trimming pared 3 bases from V and 1 base from J, leaving 7 bases between. The CDR3 sequence is 14 residues long. Germline CDR1 and CDR2: SNHLY and FYNNEI. The CDR3 DNA reads TGTGCCAGCAGTGACAGGGTGTCCTACAATGAGCAGTTCTTC. Translated, it gives CASSDRVSYNEQFF.